The sequence of this TCR beta chain was determined in a study of post-analysis software for immune sequencing data. Study summary: The disease courses covered relapsing-remitting, secondary progressive and progressive-relapsing multiple sclerosis. The study's findings and limits: Batch-mates among the samples co-clustered strongly by F measure. Multiple sclerosis patients had significantly lower normalized Chao1 diversity than controls. Higher frequency in patients than in controls was seen for 5 or 6 TRBV segments, with TRBV5-6, TRBV5-1 and TRBV20-1 among them.

Presence of unique molecular identifiers characterized the TCR beta cDNA libraries. MiXCR, applied by TCRdb to the PCR reads, yields one record per CDR3 protein. The sample contains a few hundred thousand distinct CDR3 sequences, about a third of which appear only once. CDR3 length: 13 residues. With regard to this clonotype: Antigen: not known.

The material sequenced was blood. V usage is TRBV21-1 and J usage is TRBJ2-5; the table's D call, TRBD1, was not checked against the DNA. TRBV21-1 is a documented pseudogene. The clonotype comes from a girl aged 5-17 years with multiple sclerosis. The CDR3 spells CARWDPGQETQYF. As DNA, the CDR3 is TGTGCCAGATGGGACCCGGGGCAAGAGACCCAGTACTTC.